Below, 25 T cell receptor beta chains from the same sample are listed, as sequenced in a study of blood T cell repertoires in COVID-19. TCRdb's table, derived via immunoSEQ multiplex PCR, lists solely in-frame clones and lacks some. The data show about 60,000 clones, roughly four fifths seen once. Sequencing was performed on peripheral blood. The receptors come from a man aged 55 to 70 with acute or convalescent COVID-19.

Here the CDR3 DNA reads TGTGCCAGCAGAAGAGTGATCCACACTGAAGCTTTCTTT. Amino acid sequence: CASRRVIHTEAFF. This chain uses TRBV27 with TRBJ1-1; D not resolved. Trimming stripped 6 bases from V and 3 bases from J, with 11 bases between. The germline CDR1 and CDR2 sequences are MNHEY and SMNVEV (reference sequence). CDR3 length: 13 amino acids.

The chain carries TRBV15 and TRBJ2-2; 10 bases fit TRBD1. V was clipped by 8 bases and J by 1 base; unmatched bases: 1. CDR1 and CDR2 (germline): LNHNV, YYDKDF (reference sequence). The CDR3 has 14 amino acids. The CDR3: CATGTGVNTGELFF. The CDR3, as DNA: TGTGCCACCGGGACAGGGGTGAACACCGGGGAGCTGTTTTTT.

The chain is built from TRBV7-9 and TRBJ2-2; 8 nucleotides line up with TRBD1. There are 13 residues in the CDR3. Trimming cost V 4 bases and J 7 bases; bases outside gene matches: 2. CDR1 SEHNR and CDR2 FQNEAQ come from the germline V gene (reference sequence). The CDR3 spells CASSWTGIGELFF. As DNA, the CDR3 is TGTGCCAGCAGCTGGACAGGGATCGGGGAGCTGTTTTTT.

The gene calls are TRBV24-1 and TRBJ1-5, with D tentatively TRBD1 (6 bases). The germline gives CDR1 KGHDR, CDR2 SFDVKD. The V end was cut by 2 bases, the J end by 4 bases, with 14 bases between. The CDR3 contains 16 residues. For the CDR3, the DNA is TGTGCCACCAGTGATTCTTCGACAGGAGCAAATCAGCCCCAGCATTTT. Protein sequence: CATSDSSTGANQPQHF.

This chain joins TRBV28 and TRBJ1-1; D might be TRBD1 (6 bases). V gave up 0 bases and J gave up 1 base, with 9 bases separating them. The germline V gene has CDR1 MDHEN and CDR2 SYDVKM. The CDR3 is 15 residues long. The CDR3 DNA sequence: TGTGCCAGCAGTTTATGGGGGGCTTCGAACACTGAAGCTTTCTTT. Amino acids: CASSLWGASNTEAFF.

The CDR3 region is CASSFGQGLSTEAFF. In DNA, the CDR3 is TGTGCCAGCAGTTTCGGACAGGGGTTGAGTACTGAAGCTTTCTTT. The chain recombines TRBV27 with TRBJ1-1, with 9 bases aligning to TRBD1. CDR3 length: 15 residues. CDR1 is MNHEY and CDR2 is SMNVEV in the germline V gene (reference sequence). V was clipped by 3 bases and J by 5 bases; unmatched bases: 7.

The V and J genes are TRBV11-2 and TRBJ1-1; D might be TRBD1 (6 bases). Germline values: CDR1 SGHAT, CDR2 FQNNGV. The V end lost 5 bases, the J end lost 3 bases, and 19 bases lay between the germline ends. The CDR3 totals 16 residues. DNA of the CDR3: TGTGCCAGCAGCCCCACGCGGGGGGGGCGGGACACTGAAGCTTTCTTT. Translating gives CASSPTRGGRDTEAFF.

The genes are TRBV27 and TRBJ2-7; D remains unclear. Trimming removed 3 bases from V and 10 bases from J, with 16 bases in between. In germline, CDR1 is MNHEY, CDR2 SMNVEV (reference sequence). The CDR3 covers 13 residues. In nucleotides, the CDR3 is TGTGCCAGCAGTTTCATCCGGTCAGGTCGTCAGTACTTC. This encodes CASSFIRSGRQYF.

This clone has more than one count but fewer than ten. The chain has TRBV19 and TRBJ1-5, with D hard to call. CDR1 is LNHDA, CDR2 SQIVND, per germline (reference sequence). The CDR3 is 14 residues long. Trimming removed 4 bases from V and 2 bases from J, with 9 bases in between. The CDR3 spells CASSSVSGNQPQHF. CDR3 nucleotide sequence: TGTGCCAGTAGTAGTGTTTCGGGCAATCAGCCCCAGCATTTT.

The chain combines TRBV27 with TRBJ1-1; no firm D call. The germline V gene has CDR1 MNHEY and CDR2 SMNVEV (reference sequence). This CDR3 region has 12 residues. Trimming pared 8 bases from V and 6 bases from J, leaving 13 bases between. CDR3 sequence reads: CASGWTMSEAFF. CDR3 nucleotides: TGTGCCAGCGGGTGGACTATGTCTGAAGCTTTCTTT.

The table lists this clone with a few counts. This chain uses TRBV21-1 with TRBJ2-2; TRBD2 is the table's D call and was not checked against the DNA. TRBV21-1 is deemed a pseudogene. The CDR3 spans 19 residues. CDR3 in DNA: TGTGCCAGCAGCAAGTTTCGTTTTGGCGGCAGTGCGAACACCGGGGAGCTGTTTTTT. This gives the protein CASSKFRFGGSANTGELFF.

The chain recombines TRBV24-1 with TRBJ2-7, with 11 positions matching TRBD1. The CDR3 totals 16 residues. V was clipped by 9 bases and J by 4 bases; unmatched bases: 13. Germline assignment: CDR1 KGHDR and CDR2 SFDVKD. For the CDR3, the DNA is TGTGCCACCGCCGGGGACAGGGGGGATGGTACTTACGAGCAGTACTTC. Residues: CATAGDRGDGTYEQYF.

This clone was counted only a few times. This chain connects TRBV2 to TRBJ1-5, with D perhaps TRBD1 (6 bases). Trimming pared 2 bases from V and 5 bases from J, leaving 16 bases between. The CDR3 has 16 amino acids. Germline CDR1 SNHLY, CDR2 FYNNEI. CDR3 nucleotides: TGTGCCAGCAGTGAATCCCCGGGGGGGCGGGATCAGCCCCAGCATTTT. As protein: CASSESPGGRDQPQHF. Full variable domain (rest looked up from reference TRBV2 and TRBJ1-5): EPEVTQTPSHQVTQMGQEVILRCVPISNHLYFYWYRQILGQKVEFLVSFYNNEISEKSEIFDDQFSVERPDGSNFTLKIRSTKLEDSAMYFCASSESPGGRDQPQHFGDGTRLSIL.

The gene calls are TRBV24-1 and TRBJ2-1, with 9 bases matching TRBD1. The CDR3 runs to 14 residues. V lost 7 bases to trimming and J lost 10 bases; unmatched junction nucleotides: 10. From germline, CDR1 is KGHDR and CDR2 SFDVKD. The CDR3 protein is CATSPGQGRGEQFF. The CDR3 DNA reads TGTGCCACCAGCCCGGGACAGGGAAGAGGAGAGCAGTTCTTC.

V is TRBV15 and J is TRBJ1-3; D is possibly TRBD1 (6 bases). The CDR3 has 13 amino acids. Germline V gene lookup returns CDR1 LNHNV and CDR2 YYDKDF (reference sequence). V gave up 5 bases and J gave up 4 bases, with 9 bases separating them. The CDR3 region has the DNA TGTGCCACCAGCGGGGGCCGCGGAAACACCATATATTTT. It yields the protein CATSGGRGNTIYF.

This chain joins TRBV12-3 or TRBV12-4 and TRBJ1-1, with 7 bases fitting TRBD1. Germline trimming cut 5 bases from V and 7 bases from J; bases unmatched to any gene: 4. The CDR3 is 12 residues long. CDR3 amino acids: CASSLRTGEAFF. CDR3 in DNA: TGTGCCAGCAGTCTACGGACAGGTGAAGCTTTCTTT.

This clone is a singleton in its sample. V gene TRBV10-3 combines with J gene TRBJ1-5; no reliable D call. The CDR3 has 12 residues. The V and J ends lost 3 bases and 4 bases respectively, with 4 bases between them. The germline CDR1 and CDR2 sequences are ENHRY and SYGVKD. The CDR3 nucleotides read TGTGCCATCAGTGACAGTAATCAGCCCCAGCATTTT. Amino acids: CAISDSNQPQHF.

The sample holds a few counts of this clone. The chain joins TRBV2 to TRBJ1-2; tentatively, D is TRBD1 (5 bases). Deletions cut 2 bases from V and 1 base from J, with 8 bases between. The CDR3 contains 14 residues. Per the germline V gene, CDR1 is SNHLY and CDR2 is FYNNEI. This CDR3 is CASSESQGNYGYTF. The DNA for the CDR3 is TGTGCCAGCAGTGAAAGTCAGGGTAACTATGGCTACACCTTC.

J is TRBJ2-1 and V is TRBV19; weak D call: TRBD1 (6 bases). The CDR3 has 13 residues. Per the germline V gene, CDR1 is LNHDA and CDR2 is SQIVND (reference sequence). The ends were cut back, 5 bases at V and 8 bases at J, with 13 bases in the middle. CDR3 region: CASSVQGPDEQFF. For the CDR3, the DNA is TGTGCCAGTAGTGTACAGGGTCCCGATGAGCAGTTCTTC.

J is TRBJ1-2 and V is TRBV5-1; 7 bases map to TRBD1. V shed 8 bases, J shed 9 bases, and the junction held 1 base outside the gene matches. The CDR3 length is 9 residues. The V gene's germline CDR1 is SGHRS and CDR2 YFSETQ. CDR3 protein: CARTGSYTF. Written as DNA, the CDR3 is TGCGCCAGGACAGGGAGCTACACCTTC.

This chain connects TRBV7-3 to TRBJ1-2; D not resolved. The CDR3 sequence is 13 residues long. Germline V gene data show CDR1 as SGHTA and CDR2 as FQGTGA. V lost 2 bases and J lost 8, with 12 bases in between. CDR3 in DNA: TGTGCCAGCAGCTTAGGGAGGGCGCGAGGCTACACCTTC. This sequence encodes CASSLGRARGYTF.

The gene calls are TRBV6-5 and TRBJ1-5; D unclear. CDR1 MNHEY and CDR2 SVGAGI come from the germline V gene. V was shortened by 4 bases and J by 5 bases, with 3 bases between the two germline ends. This CDR3 contains 11 residues. The chain's CDR3 is CASSFDQPQHF. The CDR3 DNA reads TGTGCCAGCAGTTTCGATCAGCCCCAGCATTTT.

The V call is TRBV5-1, the J call TRBJ1-1; possible D gene TRBD1, 6 bases. The CDR3 is 13 residues long. V lost 4 bases, J lost 6 bases, and 13 bases lay in between. CDR1 and CDR2 from the germline V gene are SGHRS and YFSETQ. CDR3 in amino acids: CASSQGQPPEAFF. CDR3 bases: TGCGCCAGCAGCCAAGGACAGCCACCTGAAGCTTTCTTT.

The V and J genes are TRBV5-1 and TRBJ2-7, with TRBD2 matching over 7 bases. The CDR3 runs to 14 residues. Trimming at V came to 4 bases and at J to 6 bases, leaving 10 bases not matched to a gene. CDR1 and CDR2 (germline): SGHRS, YFSETQ. CDR3 nucleotides: TGCGCCAGCAGCACTGGACTAGATCTCTCCGAGCAGTACTTC. Its protein is CASSTGLDLSEQYF.

This chain connects TRBV2 to TRBJ1-2; D not certain. CDR3 length equals 15 residues. V lost 1 base, J lost 0 bases, and 9 bases lay in between. Germline V CDR1 and CDR2: SNHLY, FYNNEI. CDR3 sequence (DNA): TGTGCCAGCAGTGAAGGCAGGTTTTCTAACTATGGCTACACCTTC. Translating gives CASSEGRFSNYGYTF.